The sequence of this TCR beta chain was determined in a study of blood T cell repertoires in COVID-19. Whole-study context: Researchers got acute and convalescent COVID-19 samples from the United States, Italy and Spain. T cells, B-cell-depleted T cells, or PBMCs provided the cDNA or gDNA that served as material.

Produced via immunoSEQ multiplex PCR; TCRdb's table is partial and in-frame only. The table includes under 400,000 clones, 87% detected once. CDR3 length: 14 amino acids. CDR1 and CDR2 from the germline V gene are SGHRS and YFSETQ. Trimming removed 0 bases at V and 2 bases at J, with 9 bases between. Seattle enrolled patients during active infection and tracked them longitudinally. The rearrangement joins TRBV5-1 to TRBJ2-7; D unclear. Sequenced material: peripheral blood. The TCR comes from a woman under 40 with COVID-19, enrolled during active disease. The CDR3 region is CASSLGGFPYEQYF. For the CDR3, the DNA is TGCGCCAGCAGCTTGGGCGGATTTCCCTACGAGCAGTACTTC.